Each of the 27 T cell receptor beta chains below was sequenced from the same sample in a study of tumor-infiltrating lymphocytes in primary liver carcinoma. Making TCR beta cDNA involved roughly 0.55 ug total RNA and a constant-region primer. Slightly modified ARM-PCR, run as three nested multiplex PCR rounds, produced the TCR beta libraries. Researchers ran the first two PCR rounds for roughly 10 cycles each with TRBV1-TRBV30 forward primers and a C-beta reverse primer. MiXCR was run by TCRdb on the multiplex PCR reads, yielding one entry per CDR3 protein. The table has approximately 330,000 distinct CDR3 sequences, less than 70% seen once; the top ten hold under 8%. The researchers obtained blood RNA from unsorted whole blood and also extracted germline DNA. What was sequenced was peripheral blood. The source is a man aged 35 to 55 with primary liver carcinoma and hepatitis B virus infection.

Worth noting for this clonotype: A read error may be the cause here, since a much bigger clone is one base away. The chain couples TRBV4-1 to TRBJ2-7; D unclear. The CDR3 covers 14 residues. Germline V gene data show CDR1 as MGHRA and CDR2 as YSYEKL. CDR3 amino acids: CASSQMAKAYVQYF. The CDR3 DNA reads as TGCGCCAGCAGCCAAATGGCGAAGGCGTACGTGCAGTACTTC.

As concerns this clonotype: This CDR3 is missing its conserved last phenylalanine or tryptophan, likely due to a read error. The chain carries TRBV29-1 and TRBJ2-3; D is undetermined. This CDR3 spans 15 amino acids. Germline lookup yields CDR1 SQVTM and CDR2 ANQGSEA. V shed 1 base and J shed 0 bases, with 11 bases lying between them. CDR3 sequence (DNA): TGCAGCGTTGAAGCCGCCTCGCGGAGCACAGATACGCAGTATCTT. Translating it yields CSVEAASRSTDTQYL.

On this clonotype itself: This may be a read error, as it is one base from a much larger clone. The chain employs TRBV12-3 or TRBV12-4 and TRBJ2-7; D unclear. The CDR3 spans 12 residues. V shed 3 bases and J shed 5 bases, with 8 bases lying between them. CDR3 protein: CASSFTGHEQYF. The CDR3 DNA reads TGTGCCAGCAGTTTTACTGGCCACGAGCAGTACTTC.

About this clonotype: A much larger clone lies one base from this, so it may be a read error. The V and J genes are TRBV4-3 and TRBJ2-6; D perhaps matches TRBD1 (5 bases). CDR1 and CDR2 (germline): LGHNA, YSLEER. This CDR3 is 18 amino acids long. The DNA for the CDR3 is TGCGCCAGCAGCTCAACCAGGCAGGAAGCCTCTGGGGCCAACATCCTGACTTTC. It specifies CASSSTRQEASGANILTF.

V is TRBV7-9 and J is TRBJ1-1; D unclear. The CDR3 consists of 14 residues. The ends were cut back, 5 bases at V and 2 bases at J, with 12 bases in the middle. The germline V gene has CDR1 SEHNR and CDR2 FQNEAQ (reference sequence). CDR3 sequence reads: CASSPLGSNTEAFF. In DNA, the CDR3 is TGTGCCAGCAGCCCCCTCGGGAGCAACACTGAAGCTTTCTTT.

In nucleotides, the CDR3 is TGTGCCAGCAGGGGTGGGGCCCTTGGCTATGGCTACACCTTC. This sequence encodes CASRGGALGYGYTF. V gene TRBV28 combines with J gene TRBJ1-2; TRBD1 is a possible D gene (5 bases). Germline CDR1 reads MDHEN; CDR2 reads SYDVKM. The CDR3 extends over 14 amino acids. Trimming left V 6 bases short and J 4 bases short, with 15 bases between.

In its sample, this clonotype was seen many times. The chain couples TRBV10-3 to TRBJ1-2; no reliable D call. This CDR3 is 13 amino acids long. Trimming took 2 bases from V and 7 from J, leaving 11 bases between them. The V gene's germline CDR1 is ENHRY and CDR2 SYGVKD. The CDR3 nucleotides are TGTGCCATCAGTGAGGACCCGTCTTCTGGCTACACCTTC. It codes for CAISEDPSSGYTF.

This clonotype was counted once. A much larger clone differs from this one at a single base, so this may be a read error. This chain uses TRBV6-2 or TRBV6-3 with TRBJ1-2, with a possible D match to TRBD1 (5 bases). V was shortened by 2 bases and J by 3 bases, with 13 bases between the two germline ends. CDR1 is MNHEY and CDR2 is SVGEGT in the germline V gene. The CDR3 runs 15 residues. For the CDR3, the DNA is TGTGCCAGCAGTTACCGCAGGGAGGGATACTATGGCTACACCTTC. The encoded protein is CASSYRREGYYGYTF.

This clonotype was found many times. This rearrangement joins TRBV6-5 to TRBJ2-3, with a possible D match to TRBD1 (6 bases). With 6 bases removed from V and 0 bases from J, the gap between germline ends came to 19 bases. Germline V CDR1 and CDR2: MNHEY, SVGAGI. The CDR3 has 17 residues. This chain's CDR3 is CASSSRQGKTSTDTQYF. DNA for the CDR3: TGTGCCAGCAGCTCAAGGCAGGGGAAAACTAGCACAGATACGCAGTATTTT.

The V and J genes are TRBV14 and TRBJ2-5; 7 positions match TRBD2. J gave up 5 bases and V 2 bases, and 11 bases lay outside the gene matches. Germline CDR1 is SGHDN and CDR2 is FVKESK. The CDR3 extends over 16 amino acids. The CDR3 sequence: CASSQYAGVPLETQYF. The DNA of the CDR3 is TGTGCCAGCAGCCAATACGCGGGAGTCCCTTTGGAGACCCAGTACTTC.

This chain uses TRBV24-1 with TRBJ2-1; D perhaps matches TRBD2 (5 bases). Germline CDR1 and CDR2: KGHDR and SFDVKD. V shed 4 bases and J shed 1 base, with 16 bases lying between them. This CDR3 spans 17 amino acids. This CDR3 is CATSENGLLGSYNEQFF. The CDR3, as DNA: TGTGCCACCAGTGAAAACGGACTTCTCGGTTCCTACAATGAGCAGTTCTTC.

The chain recombines TRBV5-1 with TRBJ2-4, with no clear D. This CDR3 has 13 residues. V was clipped by 6 bases and J by 3 bases, with 10 bases between them. Germline loops: CDR1 SGHRS, CDR2 YFSETQ. The CDR3 DNA reads TGCGCCAGCAAAGTTGATGACAAAAACATTCAGTACTTC. Amino acid sequence: CASKVDDKNIQYF.

This clonotype came up many times. The chain uses TRBV6-6 and TRBJ2-1; D is possibly TRBD2 (5 bases). The germline V gene has CDR1 MNHNY and CDR2 SVGAGI (reference sequence). V was trimmed by 0 bases and J by 6 bases, leaving 12 bases between them. This CDR3 has 15 amino acids. DNA for the CDR3: TGTGCCAGCAGTTACTCGAGCAGCGGACTCAATGAGCAGTTCTTC. This gives the protein CASSYSSSGLNEQFF.

V is TRBV28 and J is TRBJ2-1; no reliable D call. CDR1 is MDHEN, CDR2 SYDVKM, per germline. Trimming left V 7 bases short and J 7 bases short, with 8 bases between. The CDR3 spans 11 residues. The CDR3 DNA follows: TGTGCCAGCATTGGAAGTAATGAGCAGTTCTTC. Translating gives CASIGSNEQFF. Using reference TRBV28 and TRBJ2-1 for the parts outside the CDR3, the full variable domain is DVKVTQSSRYLVKRTGEKVFLECVQDMDHENMFWYRQDPGLGLRLIYFSYDVKMKEKGDIPEGYSVSREKKERFSLILESASTNQTSMYLCASIGSNEQFFGPGTRLTVL.

As regards this clonotype: It may be a read error: a sequence one base away is much more abundant. The gene calls are TRBV10-2 and TRBJ2-1, with D tentatively TRBD1 (6 bases). The CDR3 length is 14 residues. CDR1 is WSHSY, CDR2 SAAADI, per germline. CDR3 residues: CASRDRISYYEQFF. CDR3 nucleotide sequence: TGCGCCAGCAGGGACAGAATCTCCTACTATGAGCAGTTCTTC.

There are many counts of this clonotype. V is TRBV11-2 and J is TRBJ1-5; D is unresolved. V lost 3 bases, J lost 4 bases, and 7 bases lay in between. The CDR3 length is 13 residues. The germline V gene encodes CDR1 SGHAT and CDR2 FQNNGV. CDR3: CASSLVQNQPQHF. The CDR3 nucleotides read TGTGCCAGCAGCTTGGTCCAGAATCAGCCCCAGCATTTT.

This clonotype has just a few counts. The chain has TRBV6-5 and TRBJ1-1; no definite D call. Germline CDR1 and CDR2: MNHEY and SVGAGI. This CDR3 region has 13 residues. The V and J ends lost 5 bases and 6 bases respectively, with 13 bases between them. The CDR3 here is CASSRNIVAEAFF. CDR3 bases: TGTGCCAGCAGTAGGAACATTGTTGCTGAAGCTTTCTTT.

This clonotype was detected only a few times. The rearrangement uses TRBV6-5 and TRBJ1-1, with TRBD1 matching over 7 bases. The CDR3 contains 14 residues. The germline CDR1 and CDR2 sequences are MNHEY and SVGAGI. The ends lost 6 bases at V and 5 bases at J; junction bases unmatched: 9. This CDR3 is CASRRTTGETEAFF. Here the CDR3 DNA reads TGTGCCAGCAGAAGGACCACAGGGGAAACTGAAGCTTTCTTT.

This clonotype was counted between two and nine times. The V and J genes are TRBV28 and TRBJ1-2; 11 bases align to TRBD1. Trimming cost V 6 bases and J 4 bases; bases outside gene matches: 10. Germline-derived CDR1 and CDR2 are MDHEN and SYDVKM. The CDR3 extends over 16 amino acids. The CDR3 protein is CASRGQGAIRVYGYTF. The CDR3 coding sequence is TGTGCCAGCAGAGGACAGGGGGCGATAAGGGTCTATGGCTACACCTTC.

On this clonotype itself: One end of the junction varies from germline; a read error may be responsible. The CDR3 DNA reads TGCACCAGCAGCTTGGCGGGACAGGTGGATGGCTACACCTTC. It yields the protein CTSSLAGQVDGYTF. J is TRBJ1-2 and V is TRBV5-1; TRBD1 agrees at 8 bases. This CDR3 is built from 14 residues. Germline assignment: CDR1 SGHRS and CDR2 YFSETQ.

As for this clonotype: Just one base apart from a much larger clone, this may be a read error. The genes are TRBV11-3 and TRBJ2-5; D is tentatively TRBD1 or TRBD2 (5 bases each). V lost 6 bases and J 5 bases, leaving 13 bases between the germline ends. Germline V gene sequence: CDR1 SGHNT, CDR2 YENEEA. CDR3 length equals 13 residues. The CDR3 nucleotides are TGTGCCAGCAGTATGAACGGGACGGAGACCCAGTACTTC. This encodes CASSMNGTETQYF.

Notes on this clonotype: The germline gene is not matched at one end of the junction; a read error may be the cause. The V and J genes are TRBV6-5 and TRBJ1-1, with a tentative D call TRBD1 (5 bases). The germline gives CDR1 MNHEY, CDR2 SVGAGI. The CDR3 contains 13 residues. The CDR3 sequence: CASAQQVGTEVFF. CDR3 in DNA: TGTGCCAGCGCACAACAGGTAGGCACTGAAGTTTTCTTT.

This clonotype appeared a single time. A read error may produce the germline difference seen at one junction end. The gene calls are TRBV11-3 and TRBJ2-6, with a possible D match to TRBD1 (6 bases). CDR1 is SGHNT, CDR2 YENEEA, per germline. CDR3 length: 16 amino acids. CDR3: CASSLDRKLWGQRPDF. Here the CDR3 DNA reads TGCGCCAGCAGCTTAGACAGGAAACTCTGGGGCCAACGTCCTGACTTC. Looking up the rest from reference TRBV11-3 and TRBJ2-6 gives the full variable domain: EAGVVQSPRYKIIEKKQPVAFWCNPISGHNTLYWYLQNLGQGPELLIRYENEEAVDDSQLPKDRFSAERLKGVDSTLKIQPAELGDSAVYLCASSLDRKLWGQRPDFGAGSRLTVL.

This clonotype was seen ten or more times. The rearrangement joins TRBV6-1 to TRBJ2-7; 10 positions match TRBD2. With V trimmed by 8 bases and J by 5 bases, 6 bases remained unmatched. In germline, CDR1 is MNHNS, CDR2 SASEGT. This CDR3 comprises 13 residues. DNA for the CDR3: TGTGCCAGCTGGCGAGCGGGAGGGAACGAGCAGTACTTC. Its translation is CASWRAGGNEQYF.

Comment on this clonotype: The DNA is left out, because the CDR3 cannot be placed on it with certainty; the CDR3 is given as TCRdb lists it. The chain links TRBV30 to TRBJ2-2; TRBD2, the D gene given by the table, was not confirmed from the DNA. From germline, CDR1 is GTSNPN and CDR2 SVGIG (reference sequence). Counting both end residues, the CDR3 totals 14 amino acids. The CDR3 region is CAWSVAGGTGEMFF.

Notes on this clonotype: Mismatch with germline at one junction end may stem from a read error. This sequence joins TRBV4-1 and TRBJ2-7; D gene ambiguous. Germline V lookup: CDR1 MGHRA, CDR2 YSYEKL. This CDR3 is built from 16 residues. The CDR3 sequence is CASRQDPALSSYEQYF. CDR3 nucleotide sequence: TGCGCCAGCAGACAAGATCCAGCGCTGAGCTCCTACGAGCAGTACTTC.

This clonotype was detected only a few times. V gene TRBV19 combines with J gene TRBJ2-7; D is perhaps TRBD1 (6 bases). Germline CDR1 reads LNHDA; CDR2 reads SQIVND (reference sequence). The length of the CDR3 is 17 residues. Trimming took 8 bases from V and 0 from J, leaving 23 bases between them. The CDR3 DNA reads TGTGCCAGTCCCTACAAACCGGACAGCAGTTGCTCCTACGAGCAGTACTTC. It codes for CASPYKPDSSCSYEQYF.